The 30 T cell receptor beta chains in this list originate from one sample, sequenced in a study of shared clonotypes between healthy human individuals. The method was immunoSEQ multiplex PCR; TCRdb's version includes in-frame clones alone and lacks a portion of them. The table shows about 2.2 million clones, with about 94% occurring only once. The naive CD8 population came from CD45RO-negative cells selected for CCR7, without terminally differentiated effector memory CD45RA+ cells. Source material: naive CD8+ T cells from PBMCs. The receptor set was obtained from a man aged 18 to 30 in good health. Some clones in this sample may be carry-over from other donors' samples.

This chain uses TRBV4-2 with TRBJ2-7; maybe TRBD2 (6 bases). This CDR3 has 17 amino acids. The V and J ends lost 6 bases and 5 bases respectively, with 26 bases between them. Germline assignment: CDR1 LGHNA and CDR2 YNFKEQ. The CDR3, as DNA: TGTGCCAGCAGGCAGCTGGGTGGAGCTAGCGTTGGGGACGAGCAGTACTTC. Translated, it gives CASRQLGGASVGDEQYF.

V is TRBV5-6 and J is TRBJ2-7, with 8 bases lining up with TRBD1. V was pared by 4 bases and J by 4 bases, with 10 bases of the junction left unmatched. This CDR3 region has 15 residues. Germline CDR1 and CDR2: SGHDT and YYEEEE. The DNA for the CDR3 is TGTGCCAGCAGCCCCTCCGGACAGGGCATATACGAGCAGTACTTC. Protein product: CASSPSGQGIYEQYF.

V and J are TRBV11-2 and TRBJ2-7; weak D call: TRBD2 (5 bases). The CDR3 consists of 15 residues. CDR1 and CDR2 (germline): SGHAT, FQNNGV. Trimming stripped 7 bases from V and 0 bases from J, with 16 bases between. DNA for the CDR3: TGTGCCAGCACCCCGTGGAGGACGCCCTCCTACGAGCAGTACTTC. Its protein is CASTPWRTPSYEQYF.

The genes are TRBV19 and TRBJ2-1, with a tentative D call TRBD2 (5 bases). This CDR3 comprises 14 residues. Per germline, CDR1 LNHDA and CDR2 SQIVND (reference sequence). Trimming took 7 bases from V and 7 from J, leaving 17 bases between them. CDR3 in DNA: TGTGCCAGTACAGAGCGACTATTAGGGAATGAGCAGTTCTTC. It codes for CASTERLLGNEQFF.

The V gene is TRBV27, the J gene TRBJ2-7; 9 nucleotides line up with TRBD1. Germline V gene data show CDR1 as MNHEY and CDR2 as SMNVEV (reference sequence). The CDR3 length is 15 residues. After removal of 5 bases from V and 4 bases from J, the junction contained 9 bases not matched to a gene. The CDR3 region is CASSLRTGALYEQYF. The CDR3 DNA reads TGTGCCAGCAGTCTCCGGACAGGGGCCCTATACGAGCAGTACTTC.

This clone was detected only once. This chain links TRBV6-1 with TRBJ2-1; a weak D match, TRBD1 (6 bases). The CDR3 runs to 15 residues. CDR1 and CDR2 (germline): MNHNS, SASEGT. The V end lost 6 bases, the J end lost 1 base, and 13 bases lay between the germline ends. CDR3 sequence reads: CASSNRAGSYNEQFF. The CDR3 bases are TGTGCCAGCAGCAACAGGGCAGGATCCTACAATGAGCAGTTCTTC.

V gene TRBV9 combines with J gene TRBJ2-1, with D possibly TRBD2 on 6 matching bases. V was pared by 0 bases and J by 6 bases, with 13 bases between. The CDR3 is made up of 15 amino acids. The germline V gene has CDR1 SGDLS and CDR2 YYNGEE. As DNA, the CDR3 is TGTGCCAGCAGCGTAGGGCCTAGACTAGGCAATGAGCAGTTCTTC. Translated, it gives CASSVGPRLGNEQFF. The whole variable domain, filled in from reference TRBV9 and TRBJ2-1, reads DSGVTQTPKHLITATGQRVTLRCSPRSGDLSVYWYQQSLDQGLQFLIQYYNGEERAKGNILERFSAQQFPDLHSELNLSSLELGDSALYFCASSVGPRLGNEQFFGPGTRLTVL.

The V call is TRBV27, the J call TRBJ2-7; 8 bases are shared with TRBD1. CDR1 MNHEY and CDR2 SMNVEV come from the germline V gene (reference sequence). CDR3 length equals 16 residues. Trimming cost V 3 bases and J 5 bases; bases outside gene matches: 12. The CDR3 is CASSLAPGTGLNEQYF. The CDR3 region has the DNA TGTGCCAGCAGTTTGGCCCCCGGGACAGGTTTAAACGAGCAGTACTTC.

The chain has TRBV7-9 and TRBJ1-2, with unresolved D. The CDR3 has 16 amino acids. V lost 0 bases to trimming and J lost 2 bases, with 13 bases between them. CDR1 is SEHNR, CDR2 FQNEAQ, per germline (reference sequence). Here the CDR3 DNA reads TGTGCCAGCAGCTTAGCCCCCCGCCATTTCAACTATGGCTACACCTTC. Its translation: CASSLAPRHFNYGYTF.

Here the CDR3 reads CSVHPGQGALRDNQPQHF. The CDR3 bases are TGCAGCGTGCATCCGGGACAGGGGGCCTTAAGGGACAATCAGCCCCAGCATTTT. The gene calls are TRBV29-1 and TRBJ1-5; 12 bases are shared with TRBD1. CDR3 size: 18 residues. Trimming at V came to 6 bases and at J to 3 bases, leaving 15 bases not matched to a gene. CDR1 and CDR2 (germline): SQVTM, ANQGSEA. Based on the CDR3 plus reference TRBV29-1 and TRBJ1-5, the full variable domain is SAVISQKPSRDICQRGTSLTIQCQVDSQVTMMFWYRQQPGQSLTLIATANQGSEATYESGFVIDKFPISRPNLTFSTLTVSNMSPEDSSIYLCSVHPGQGALRDNQPQHFGDGTRLSIL.

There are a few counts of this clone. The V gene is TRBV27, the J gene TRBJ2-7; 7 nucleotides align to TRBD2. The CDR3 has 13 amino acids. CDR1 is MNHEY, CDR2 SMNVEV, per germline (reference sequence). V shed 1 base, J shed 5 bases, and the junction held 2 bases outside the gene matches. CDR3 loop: CASSLWGGDEQYF. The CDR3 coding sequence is TGTGCCAGCAGTTTATGGGGAGGGGACGAGCAGTACTTC.

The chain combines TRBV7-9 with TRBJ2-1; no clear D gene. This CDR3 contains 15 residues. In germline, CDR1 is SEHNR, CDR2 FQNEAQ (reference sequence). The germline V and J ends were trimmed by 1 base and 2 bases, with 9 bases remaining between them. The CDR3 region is CASSLGWGTYNEQFF. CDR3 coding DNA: TGTGCCAGCAGCTTAGGTTGGGGTACCTACAATGAGCAGTTCTTC.

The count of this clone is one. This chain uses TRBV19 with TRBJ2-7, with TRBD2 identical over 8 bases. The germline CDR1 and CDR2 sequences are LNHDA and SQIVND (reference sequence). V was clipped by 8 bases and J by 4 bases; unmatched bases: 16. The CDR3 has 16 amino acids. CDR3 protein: CASPPLDSGKGYEQYF. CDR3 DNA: TGTGCCAGTCCACCGTTGGATAGCGGGAAGGGTTACGAGCAGTACTTC.

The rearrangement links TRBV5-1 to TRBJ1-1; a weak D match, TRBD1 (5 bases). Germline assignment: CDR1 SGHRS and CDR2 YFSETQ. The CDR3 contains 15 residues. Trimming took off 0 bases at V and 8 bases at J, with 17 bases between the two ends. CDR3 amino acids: CASSLDGREGREAFF. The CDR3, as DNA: TGCGCCAGCAGCTTGGACGGCAGGGAGGGTCGGGAAGCTTTCTTT.

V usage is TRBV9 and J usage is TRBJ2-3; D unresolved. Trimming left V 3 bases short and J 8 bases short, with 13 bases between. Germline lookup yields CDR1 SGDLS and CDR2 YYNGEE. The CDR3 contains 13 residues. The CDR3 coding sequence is TGTGCCAGCAGCGCGTTTGGGGAACGTACGCAGTATTTT. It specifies CASSAFGERTQYF.

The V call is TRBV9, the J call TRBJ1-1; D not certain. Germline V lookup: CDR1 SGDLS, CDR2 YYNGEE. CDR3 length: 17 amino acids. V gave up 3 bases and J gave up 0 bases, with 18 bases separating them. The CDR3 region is CASSAPIDRAVNTEAFF. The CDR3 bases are TGTGCCAGCAGCGCCCCGATCGACCGCGCTGTGAACACTGAAGCTTTCTTT.

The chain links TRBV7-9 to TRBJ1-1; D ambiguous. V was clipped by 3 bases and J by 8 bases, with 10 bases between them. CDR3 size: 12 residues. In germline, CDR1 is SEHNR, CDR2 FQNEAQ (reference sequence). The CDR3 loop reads CASSFSGYEAFF. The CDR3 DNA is TGTGCCAGCAGCTTTTCAGGTTACGAAGCTTTCTTT.

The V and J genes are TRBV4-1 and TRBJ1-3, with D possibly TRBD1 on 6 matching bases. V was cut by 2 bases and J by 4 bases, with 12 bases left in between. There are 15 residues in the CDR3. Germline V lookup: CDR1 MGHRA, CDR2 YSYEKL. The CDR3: CASSQNTGYGNTIYF. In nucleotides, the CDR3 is TGCGCCAGCAGCCAAAATACAGGGTACGGAAACACCATATATTTT.

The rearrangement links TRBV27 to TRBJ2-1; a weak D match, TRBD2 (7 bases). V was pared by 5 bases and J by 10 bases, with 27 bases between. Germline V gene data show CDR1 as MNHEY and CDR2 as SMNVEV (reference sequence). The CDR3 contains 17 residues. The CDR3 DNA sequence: TGTGCCAGCAGTGCCCCGGGGGCGGGAGTTAATCTAGGGGAGCAGTTCTTC. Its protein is CASSAPGAGVNLGEQFF.

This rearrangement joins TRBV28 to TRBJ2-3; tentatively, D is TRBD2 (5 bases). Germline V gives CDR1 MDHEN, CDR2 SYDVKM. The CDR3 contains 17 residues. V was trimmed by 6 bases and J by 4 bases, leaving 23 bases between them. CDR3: CASRTPGLERIADTQYF. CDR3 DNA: TGTGCCAGCAGAACACCGGGATTGGAGAGGATAGCAGATACGCAGTATTTT.

The chain's CDR3 is CASSLGRDPGHNEQFF. CDR3 bases: TGTGCCAGCAGCTTGGGCCGAGATCCGGGGCACAATGAGCAGTTCTTC. The chain has TRBV5-6 and TRBJ2-1; D assignment may be TRBD1 or TRBD2 (5 bases each). Trimming took 0 bases from V and 5 from J, leaving 15 bases between them. Germline V CDR1 and CDR2: SGHDT, YYEEEE. This CDR3 contains 16 residues.

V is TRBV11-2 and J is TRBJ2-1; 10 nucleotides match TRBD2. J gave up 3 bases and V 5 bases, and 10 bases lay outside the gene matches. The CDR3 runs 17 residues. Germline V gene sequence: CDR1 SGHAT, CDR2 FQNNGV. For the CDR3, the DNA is TGTGCCAGCAGCAGAATGGGTCTAGCGGGAGACTACAATGAGCAGTTCTTC. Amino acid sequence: CASSRMGLAGDYNEQFF. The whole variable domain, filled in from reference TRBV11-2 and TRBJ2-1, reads EAGVAQSPRYKIIEKRQSVAFWCNPISGHATLYWYQQILGQGPKLLIQFQNNGVVDDSQLPKDRFSAERLKGVDSTLKIQPAKLEDSAVYLCASSRMGLAGDYNEQFFGPGTRLTVL.

The CDR3 sequence: CASSPRAGTSYNEQFF. The CDR3 DNA follows: TGTGCCAGCAGCCCCAGAGCGGGGACCTCCTACAATGAGCAGTTCTTC. The rearrangement uses TRBV7-3 and TRBJ2-1, with 7 bases matching TRBD2. The CDR3 has 16 amino acids. Trimming took 5 bases from V and 0 from J; bases not matched to a gene: 7. CDR1 SGHTA and CDR2 FQGTGA come from the germline V gene.

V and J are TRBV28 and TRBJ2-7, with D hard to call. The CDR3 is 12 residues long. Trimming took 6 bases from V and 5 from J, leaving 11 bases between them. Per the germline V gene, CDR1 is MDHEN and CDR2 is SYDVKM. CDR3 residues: CASSPTSDEQYF. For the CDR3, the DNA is TGTGCCAGCAGCCCAACATCGGACGAGCAGTACTTC.

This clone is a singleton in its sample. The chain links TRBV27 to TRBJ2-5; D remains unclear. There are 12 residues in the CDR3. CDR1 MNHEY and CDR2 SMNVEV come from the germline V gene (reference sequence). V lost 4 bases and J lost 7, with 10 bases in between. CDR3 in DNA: TGTGCCAGCAGTTACGGTCGAGGGACCCAGTACTTC. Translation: CASSYGRGTQYF.

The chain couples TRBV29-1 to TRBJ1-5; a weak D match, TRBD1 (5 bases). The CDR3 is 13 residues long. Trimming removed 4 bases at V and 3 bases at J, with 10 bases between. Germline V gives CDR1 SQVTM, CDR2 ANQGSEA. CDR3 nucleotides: TGCAGCGTTGCGGGACGGAACAATCAGCCCCAGCATTTT. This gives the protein CSVAGRNNQPQHF.

CDR3 loop: CASSKDRVAETQYF. Written as DNA, the CDR3 is TGTGCCAGCAGCAAAGACAGGGTCGCAGAGACCCAGTACTTC. This sequence joins TRBV27 and TRBJ2-5; 7 bases map to TRBD1. This CDR3 is 14 amino acids long. Germline V gene lookup returns CDR1 MNHEY and CDR2 SMNVEV (reference sequence). V was pared by 6 bases and J by 4 bases, with 8 bases of the junction left unmatched.

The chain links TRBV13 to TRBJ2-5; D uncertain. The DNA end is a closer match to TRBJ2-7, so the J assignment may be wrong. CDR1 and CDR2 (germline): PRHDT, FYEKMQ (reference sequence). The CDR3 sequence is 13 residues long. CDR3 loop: CASSSPSLYEQYF. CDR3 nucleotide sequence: TGTGCCAGCAGCTCCCCTTCTCTCTACGAGCAGTACTTC.

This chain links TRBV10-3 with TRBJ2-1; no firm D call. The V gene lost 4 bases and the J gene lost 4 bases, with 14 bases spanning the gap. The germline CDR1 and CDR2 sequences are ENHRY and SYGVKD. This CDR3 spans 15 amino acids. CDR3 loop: CAISGYSEIYNEQFF. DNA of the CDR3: TGTGCCATCAGTGGGTACTCAGAGATTTACAATGAGCAGTTCTTC.

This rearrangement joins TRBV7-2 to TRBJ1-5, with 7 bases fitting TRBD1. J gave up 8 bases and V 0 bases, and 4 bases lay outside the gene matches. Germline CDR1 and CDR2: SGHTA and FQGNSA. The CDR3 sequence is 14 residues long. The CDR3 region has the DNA TGTGCCAGCAGCTTAGCAGGGGGCAGGGAGCCCCAGCATTTT. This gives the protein CASSLAGGREPQHF.